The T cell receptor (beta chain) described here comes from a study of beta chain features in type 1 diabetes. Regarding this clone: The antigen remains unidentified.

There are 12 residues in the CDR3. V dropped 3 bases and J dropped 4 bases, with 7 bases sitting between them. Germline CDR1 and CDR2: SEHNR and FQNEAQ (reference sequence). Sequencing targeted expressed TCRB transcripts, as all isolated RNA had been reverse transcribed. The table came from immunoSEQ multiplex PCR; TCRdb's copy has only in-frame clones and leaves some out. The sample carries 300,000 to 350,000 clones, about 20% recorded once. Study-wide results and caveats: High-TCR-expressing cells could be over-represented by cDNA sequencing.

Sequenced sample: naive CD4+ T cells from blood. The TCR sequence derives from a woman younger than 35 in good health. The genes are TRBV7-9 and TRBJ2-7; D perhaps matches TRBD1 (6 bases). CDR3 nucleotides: TGTGCCAGCAGCTTCAGGGGTTACGAGCAGTACTTC. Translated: CASSFRGYEQYF.